This T cell receptor (beta chain) emerged from a study of T cells in Graves' hyperthyroidism and ophthalmopathy. The CDR3 spans 16 residues. Per germline, CDR1 MNHEY and CDR2 SVGEGT. Authors of the study amplified TCR beta CDR3 regions from RNA transcripts. TCR CDR3 regions were first amplified by RT-PCR with HTBI primers. Via MiXCR, TCRdb re-called the multiplex PCR reads, giving one row per CDR3 protein. The table lists about 320,000 distinct CDR3 sequences, roughly 17% of them singletons. As regards this clonotype: A much larger clone differs from this one at a single base, so this may be a read error.

The sequencing sample was made of blood. The chain recombines TRBV6-2 or TRBV6-3 with TRBJ2-5; 7 bases are a match to TRBD2. The TCR originated in a man younger than 45 with Graves' hyperthyroidism. The CDR3 DNA sequence: TGTGTCAGCAGTTCTCGGCCAGGGAGGGACCAAGAGACCCAGTACTTC. It is translated as CVSSSRPGRDQETQYF.